This T cell receptor beta chain was found in a study of T cells in Graves' hyperthyroidism and ophthalmopathy. Graves' hyperthyroidism was deemed stable given no ophthalmopathy progression within 18 months. Aged 18 to 65, the patients had hyperthyroidism that was newly diagnosed and had lasted under 2 months. Clinical symptoms, serum thyroxine, TRAb, thyroid ultrasound and orbital computed tomography established diagnosis. PBMCs were obtained from approximately 9.2 ml fresh peripheral blood. With V trimmed by 1 base and J by 0 bases, 5 bases remained unmatched. Germline assignment: CDR1 SGHAT and CDR2 FQNNGV. The length of the CDR3 is 16 residues. Amplification of TCR beta CDR3 regions was performed using RNA transcripts as template. Carried out on the TCR CDR3, a first-round RT-PCR used the HTBI primer set. TCRdb independently ran MiXCR on the multiplex PCR reads; one entry per CDR3 protein. This table has 600,000 to 800,000 distinct CDR3 sequences, under 45% appearing once.

The sequence derives from a middle-aged woman with Graves' hyperthyroidism. This chain joins TRBV11-2 and TRBJ1-1; 7 bases align to TRBD1. Sequencing used blood. CDR3 DNA sequence: TGTGCCAGCAGCTTAGGAGGGGGCGCAATGAACACTGAAGCTTTCTTT. This encodes CASSLGGGAMNTEAFF.